This T cell receptor (beta chain) is from a study of blood T cells in healthy people across ages. Points from the study as a whole: Among long-lived donors, naive CD4+ cells were more numerous and diversity higher than in aged donors.

As concerns this clonotype: The antigen is undetermined.

Through a sample-barcoded 5' primer and a J-beta primer mix, a second PCR was run for roughly 6 to 11 cycles. TCRdb redid the calling of the 5' RACE reads with MiXCR, one entry per CDR3 protein. The table records around 990,000 distinct CDR3 sequences, approximately 25% of them present only once. Germline V gene data show CDR1 as MGHRA and CDR2 as YSYEKL. The CDR3 runs to 12 residues. V lost 4 bases to trimming and J lost 7 bases; unmatched junction nucleotides: 3. The sample was also reused in another study, on T cells of mothers and their children. This second study notes: Each donor was one of three healthy Caucasian mothers or one of their six children.

The V gene is TRBV4-1, the J gene TRBJ1-1; 7 bases match TRBD1. The sequencing input was blood. The TCR was taken from a girl aged 2 to 10 in good health. In DNA form, the CDR3 reads TGCGCCAGCAGCCGAACAGGGGATGAAGCTTTCTTT. This codes for CASSRTGDEAFF.